This section outlines one T cell receptor beta chain sequence together with its context. Its antigen is as yet unknown. Germline and junction disagree at one end, which may indicate a read error. PCR employed 60 Vbeta and 13 Jbeta primers. TCRdb's table, derived via immunoSEQ multiplex PCR, lists solely in-frame clones and lacks some. The sample includes about 170,000 clones, around 74% of them seen just once. These data originate in a study of cytomegalovirus exposure and HLA in healthy donors. Points from the study as a whole: It was assumed in the presence/absence analyses that sequencing depth was roughly uniform across donors. Immune exposure data for these donors was limited to CMV serostatus.

The CDR3 spans 20 residues. Germline CDR1 reads SGHRS; CDR2 reads YFSETQ. Sample: PBMCs. The sequence was obtained from a female donor in good health and CMV-seronegative. This chain joins TRBV5-1 and TRBJ2-4; tentative D call: TRBD1 (5 bases). CDR3 in amino acids: CASSLSFGAVGNLGKNSQYF. CDR3 DNA sequence: TGCGCCAGCAGCTTGTCCTTTGGGGCTGTGGGAAATCTTGGCAAAAACAGTCAGTACTTC.